A selection of T cell receptor beta chains follows, all from one sample in a study of T cell responses to AZD1222 COVID-19 vaccine. Produced via immunoSEQ multiplex PCR; TCRdb's table is partial and in-frame only. In the table there are 120,000 or so clones, about 89% of which are singletons. The sequenced sample was peripheral blood, obtained on day 0 of AZD1222 vaccination. The receptor set was obtained from an adult in good health. Both conserved end residues are part of each CDR3. Each record gives: D gene, J gene, V gene, CDR3 length, clone size, CDR3 protein, CDR3 DNA. A D gene is named only where the DNA matches it firmly. A clone size is listed for some rows: how often the clone was seen (once, few, many), or a class if it is expanded.

d_gene: -
j_gene: TRBJ1-3
v_gene: TRBV3-1/TRBV3-2
len: 13
abundance: -
CDR3aa: CASSQDTGNTIYF
CDR3nt: TGTGCCAGCAGCCAAGATACAGGAAACACCATATATTTT

d_gene: -
j_gene: TRBJ1-5
v_gene: TRBV18
len: 15
abundance: -
CDR3aa: CASSIGFDSNQPQHF
CDR3nt: TGTGCCAGCTCGATAGGGTTCGACAGCAATCAGCCCCAGCATTTT

d_gene: -
j_gene: TRBJ1-1
v_gene: TRBV4-1
len: 13
abundance: -
CDR3aa: CASSQDKNTEAFF
CDR3nt: TGCGCCAGCAGCCAAGATAAAAACACTGAAGCTTTCTTT

d_gene: -
j_gene: TRBJ1-1
v_gene: TRBV7-9
len: 14
abundance: once
CDR3aa: CASSLEGFITEAFF
CDR3nt: TGTGCCAGCAGCTTAGAAGGTTTTATCACTGAAGCTTTCTTT

d_gene: -
j_gene: TRBJ2-1
v_gene: TRBV6-2/TRBV6-3
len: 12
abundance: once
CDR3aa: CASSYRGIEQFF
CDR3nt: TGTGCCAGCAGTTACAGGGGGATTGAGCAGTTCTTC

d_gene: -
j_gene: TRBJ1-4
v_gene: TRBV2
len: 14
abundance: -
CDR3aa: CASRDTVTNEKLFF
CDR3nt: TGTGCCAGCAGAGACACAGTAACTAATGAAAAACTGTTTTTT

d_gene: -
j_gene: TRBJ1-2
v_gene: TRBV18
len: 14
abundance: -
CDR3aa: CASSPSGTGDGYTF
CDR3nt: TGTGCCAGCTCACCCTCCGGGACGGGGGATGGCTACACCTTC

d_gene: TRBD1
j_gene: TRBJ1-1
v_gene: TRBV5-4
len: 15
abundance: -
CDR3aa: CASSRPGTGLTEAFF
CDR3nt: TGTGCCAGCAGCAGACCCGGGACAGGGCTCACTGAAGCTTTCTTT

d_gene: TRBD2
j_gene: TRBJ2-2
v_gene: TRBV4-1
len: 18
abundance: once
CDR3aa: CASSQDHTSGSITGELFF
CDR3nt: TGCGCCAGCAGCCAAGATCACACTAGCGGGAGCATAACCGGGGAGCTGTTTTTT

d_gene: -
j_gene: TRBJ1-1
v_gene: TRBV25-1
len: 12
abundance: once
CDR3aa: CASSPGTRRAFF
CDR3nt: TGTGCCAGCAGCCCAGGGACCCGGAGAGCTTTCTTT

d_gene: -
j_gene: TRBJ1-5
v_gene: TRBV5-1
len: 16
abundance: -
CDR3aa: CASSLGEGGINQPQHF
CDR3nt: TGCGCCAGCAGCTTGGGGGAGGGTGGCATCAATCAGCCCCAGCATTTT

d_gene: -
j_gene: TRBJ1-3
v_gene: TRBV4-3
len: 15
abundance: -
CDR3aa: CASSQGTGSGNTIYF
CDR3nt: TGCGCCAGCAGCCAAGGTACAGGCTCTGGAAACACCATATATTTT

d_gene: -
j_gene: TRBJ1-2
v_gene: TRBV29-1
len: 12
abundance: -
CDR3aa: CSAADIGYGYTF
CDR3nt: TGCAGCGCAGCTGACATCGGCTATGGCTACACCTTC

d_gene: -
j_gene: TRBJ1-5
v_gene: TRBV7-9
len: 12
abundance: once
CDR3aa: CASSLGDQPQHF
CDR3nt: TGTGCCAGCAGCTTAGGGGATCAGCCCCAGCATTTT

d_gene: TRBD1
j_gene: TRBJ1-5
v_gene: TRBV28
len: 16
abundance: -
CDR3aa: CASRRTGGVGNQPQHF
CDR3nt: TGTGCCAGCAGGAGGACAGGGGGGGTGGGCAATCAGCCCCAGCATTTT

d_gene: -
j_gene: TRBJ1-5
v_gene: TRBV5-3
len: 14
abundance: once
CDR3aa: CARSPTGWNQPQHF
CDR3nt: TGTGCCAGAAGCCCTACGGGTTGGAATCAGCCCCAGCATTTT

d_gene: TRBD1
j_gene: TRBJ1-2
v_gene: TRBV12-3/TRBV12-4
len: 12
abundance: -
CDR3aa: CASSPTGAGYTF
CDR3nt: TGTGCCAGCAGCCCGACAGGGGCTGGCTACACCTTC

d_gene: -
j_gene: TRBJ1-1
v_gene: TRBV19
len: 16
abundance: -
CDR3aa: CASSTSWRRGNTEAFF
CDR3nt: TGTGCCAGTAGCACCTCTTGGAGGAGGGGGAACACTGAAGCTTTCTTT

d_gene: -
j_gene: TRBJ1-6
v_gene: TRBV6-5
len: 13
abundance: -
CDR3aa: CASRFSYNSPLHF
CDR3nt: TGTGCCAGCAGGTTCTCCTATAATTCACCCCTCCACTTT

d_gene: -
j_gene: TRBJ1-6
v_gene: TRBV30
len: 12
abundance: -
CDR3aa: CAWGSPDSPLHF
CDR3nt: TGTGCCTGGGGCTCGCCGGATTCACCCCTCCACTTT

d_gene: -
j_gene: TRBJ1-1
v_gene: TRBV19
len: 13
abundance: -
CDR3aa: CASSASVNTEAFF
CDR3nt: TGTGCCAGTAGTGCTTCCGTGAACACTGAAGCTTTCTTT

d_gene: -
j_gene: TRBJ1-2
v_gene: TRBV27
len: 11
abundance: -
CDR3aa: CASSPGRGYTF
CDR3nt: TGTGCCAGCAGTCCAGGTCGCGGCTACACCTTC

d_gene: TRBD1
j_gene: TRBJ2-3
v_gene: TRBV5-1
len: 14
abundance: -
CDR3aa: CASTDRGQGDTQYF
CDR3nt: TGCGCCAGCACCGACAGGGGGCAAGGAGATACGCAGTATTTT

d_gene: -
j_gene: TRBJ1-2
v_gene: TRBV30
len: 12
abundance: -
CDR3aa: CAWSVTVYGYTF
CDR3nt: TGTGCCTGGAGTGTAACAGTTTATGGCTACACCTTC

d_gene: -
j_gene: TRBJ1-6
v_gene: TRBV6-5
len: 16
abundance: -
CDR3aa: CASSYSRAASNSPLHF
CDR3nt: TGTGCCAGCAGTTACTCGAGGGCGGCCAGTAATTCACCCCTCCACTTT

d_gene: TRBD1
j_gene: TRBJ1-2
v_gene: TRBV3-1/TRBV3-2
len: 13
abundance: -
CDR3aa: CASSQEGGKGYTF
CDR3nt: TGTGCCAGCAGCCAAGAAGGGGGCAAAGGCTACACCTTC

d_gene: TRBD1
j_gene: TRBJ1-3
v_gene: TRBV2
len: 16
abundance: -
CDR3aa: CASSGTGQGAGNTIYF
CDR3nt: TGTGCCAGCAGTGGAACGGGACAGGGTGCTGGAAACACCATATATTTT

d_gene: -
j_gene: TRBJ2-7
v_gene: TRBV10-3
len: 13
abundance: -
CDR3aa: CAISDIPSYEQYF
CDR3nt: TGTGCCATCAGTGATATCCCTTCCTACGAGCAGTACTTC